The rows below give T cell receptor beta chains drawn from one sample of a study of blood T cell repertoires in COVID-19. Data came from immunoSEQ multiplex PCR; TCRdb stores just in-frame clones and leaves some out. The profile covers 100,000 to 150,000 clones, with approximately 85% appearing a single time and approximately 3.5% taken by the ten largest. Sequenced: peripheral blood. These receptors were taken from a woman of 80 years or more with COVID-19, enrolled during active disease. The conserved cysteine and the conserved F or W are not part of the CDR3 here. The order of the fields is CDR3 protein, V gene, J gene.

ASSVTSGRLGNEQF	TRBV19	TRBJ2-1
ASMRQGDFYEQY	TRBV13	TRBJ2-7
ASSLDRVNTEAF	TRBV19	TRBJ1-1
ASSTSGQETQY	TRBV7-2	TRBJ2-5
ASSVEQGNTGELF	TRBV5-4	TRBJ2-2
ASSEQGFGSNQPQH	TRBV5-1	TRBJ1-5
ASSVISGAGSYNEQF	TRBV9	TRBJ2-1
ASSLWGGTYGYT	TRBV28	TRBJ1-2
ATGTSGRTGELF	TRBV10-3	TRBJ2-2
ATSDISTGDNQPQH	TRBV24-1	TRBJ1-5
ASSLGAGFETQY	TRBV5-6	TRBJ2-5
ASSSGQPNTEAF	TRBV7-3	TRBJ1-1
ASSIGTGNYGYT	TRBV19	TRBJ1-2
ASSVVAGGPGNEQF	TRBV9	TRBJ2-1
ASSSLVAGTNTEAF	TRBV6-5	TRBJ1-1
ASSLMGQYNSPLH	TRBV28	TRBJ1-6
ASSRPTGGMNTEAF	TRBV4-1	TRBJ1-1
AIRPDRVVPQETQY	TRBV10-3	TRBJ2-5
ASSTLARSSYEQY	TRBV2	TRBJ2-7
AISEGSGRADNEQF	TRBV10-3	TRBJ2-1
ASSRQNQPQH	TRBV7-9	TRBJ1-5
ASSGGTGSEEQY	TRBV9	TRBJ2-7
ASSPGQVMNTEAF	TRBV7-3	TRBJ1-1
ASSQARTSGSYEQY	TRBV4-3	TRBJ2-7
ASSGGHGKTQY	TRBV11-3	TRBJ2-5
ASSRQGEETQY	TRBV5-5	TRBJ2-5
ASTPIGGEYNEQF	TRBV6-6	TRBJ2-1
ASSVGGANTGELF	TRBV2	TRBJ2-2
SGSIAGVANEQF	TRBV29-1	TRBJ2-1
ASSLMGLAGVEQY	TRBV7-2	TRBJ2-7
ASFSGSSGGGTGELF	TRBV3-1/TRBV3-2	TRBJ2-2
ASSQPTGRNSPLH	TRBV4-2	TRBJ1-6